The 23 T cell receptor beta chains in this list originate from one sample, sequenced in a study of T cell responses to AZD1222 COVID-19 vaccine. This table comes from immunoSEQ multiplex PCR, and its TCRdb copy is limited to in-frame clones, with some not included. The data contain 100,000 to 150,000 clones, roughly 87% of them singletons. Sequenced here: peripheral blood, sampled on day 0 of MenACWY control vaccination. These receptors were collected from an adult in good health.

This chain connects TRBV2 to TRBJ2-2, with 11 bases aligning to TRBD1. The CDR3 is 18 residues long. CDR1 is SNHLY, CDR2 FYNNEI, per germline. With 7 bases clipped from V and 4 bases from J, the junction kept 14 bases outside the gene matches. CDR3 sequence: CASTRAETDRGRTGELFF. CDR3 nucleotide sequence: TGTGCCAGCACAAGGGCAGAAACGGACAGGGGGCGCACCGGGGAGCTGTTTTTT.

The gene calls are TRBV7-8 and TRBJ2-1; 9 positions agree with TRBD1. Trimming took 5 bases from V and 1 from J; bases not matched to a gene: 9. Germline CDR1 and CDR2: SGHVS and FQNEAQ. The CDR3 has 17 amino acids. CDR3 protein: CASSQDPGQGSYNEQFF. As DNA, the CDR3 is TGTGCCAGCAGCCAAGATCCGGGACAGGGTTCCTACAATGAGCAGTTCTTC.

The chain combines TRBV30 with TRBJ1-5; TRBD1 matches 7 bases. Losses at the gene ends were 3 bases for V and 2 bases for J; bases not matched to a gene: 16. This CDR3 has 18 residues. The germline CDR1 and CDR2 sequences are GTSNPN and SVGIG (reference sequence). The CDR3 bases are TGTGCCTGGAGCCGGGACAGATCCCCTAGTGTGGGCAATCAGCCCCAGCATTTT. It yields the protein CAWSRDRSPSVGNQPQHF.

The chain uses TRBV24-1 and TRBJ2-1, with 14 bases that match TRBD2. From germline, CDR1 is KGHDR and CDR2 SFDVKD. J was trimmed by 7 bases and V by 3 bases; bases with no gene match: 10. This CDR3 has 18 amino acids. The CDR3 coding sequence is TGTGCCACCAGTGATAGTTTTGGACTAGCGGGAGGAAGGAATGAGCAGTTCTTC. Protein sequence: CATSDSFGLAGGRNEQFF.

The chain links TRBV5-6 to TRBJ2-1, with a weak D call TRBD1 (6 bases). V lost 0 bases to trimming and J lost 6 bases, with 19 bases between them. Germline V gene lookup returns CDR1 SGHDT and CDR2 YYEEEE. The CDR3 has 17 residues. This CDR3 is CASSLASRGSKRNEQFF. The CDR3, as DNA: TGTGCCAGCAGCTTGGCGTCCAGGGGTAGTAAGCGCAATGAGCAGTTCTTC. The entire variable domain, with the rest obtained from reference TRBV5-6 and TRBJ2-1, is as follows: DAGVTQSPTHLIKTRGQQVTLRCSPKSGHDTVSWYQQALGQGPQFIFQYYEEEERQRGNFPDRFSGHQFPNYSSELNVNALLLGDSALYLCASSLASRGSKRNEQFFGPGTRLTVL.

The CDR3 loop reads CASSPPDSYEQYF. The CDR3 DNA follows: TGTGCCAGCTCACCACCGGACAGCTACGAGCAGTACTTC. This chain joins TRBV18 and TRBJ2-7; maybe TRBD1 (6 bases). Per the germline V gene, CDR1 is KGHSH and CDR2 is LQKENI. The V and J ends lost 0 bases and 3 bases respectively, with 6 bases between them. This CDR3 is built from 13 residues.

CDR3 amino acids: CAWSLQGAVQPQHF. CDR3 coding DNA: TGTGCCTGGAGTCTACAGGGGGCCGTTCAGCCCCAGCATTTT. The rearrangement joins TRBV30 to TRBJ1-5; 9 nucleotides line up with TRBD1. Germline CDR1 reads GTSNPN; CDR2 reads SVGIG (reference sequence). Trimming took 2 bases from V and 6 from J; bases not matched to a gene: 5. The CDR3 is made up of 14 amino acids. The full variable domain, completed using reference TRBV30 and TRBJ1-5, is SQTIHQWPATLVQPVGSPLSLECTVEGTSNPNLYWYRQAAGRGLQLLFYSVGIGQISSEVPQNLSASRPQDRQFILSSKKLLLSDSGFYLCAWSLQGAVQPQHFGDGTRLSIL.

The rearrangement joins TRBV18 to TRBJ2-7; 7 nucleotides agree with TRBD1. The V gene end was trimmed by 3 bases and the J gene end by 2 bases; junction bases not matched to a gene: 4. CDR3 length equals 14 residues. CDR1 is KGHSH, CDR2 LQKENI, per germline. CDR3: CASSPETGTYEQYF. DNA of the CDR3: TGTGCCAGCTCACCTGAGACAGGGACCTACGAGCAGTACTTC.

The rearrangement links TRBV10-3 to TRBJ1-5; D gene ambiguous. Trimming removed 2 bases at V and 6 bases at J, with 8 bases between. There are 13 residues in the CDR3. Looked up from germline, CDR1 is ENHRY and CDR2 is SYGVKD. The DNA of the CDR3 is TGTGCCATCAGTGAGCCCGGGTTTCAGCCCCAGCATTTT. Translation: CAISEPGFQPQHF.

CDR3 bases: TGTGCCAGCAGCCAAGGGGCAGGGACTGGAAACACCATATATTTT. Translating it yields CASSQGAGTGNTIYF. V is TRBV3-1 (or the pseudogene TRBV3-2) and J is TRBJ1-3, with D tentatively TRBD1 (5 bases). The V gene's germline CDR1 is LGHDT and CDR2 YNNKEL (reference sequence). The CDR3 sequence is 15 residues long. V was cut by 1 base and J by 2 bases, with 9 bases left in between.

The genes are TRBV7-9 and TRBJ1-5; 8 bases align to TRBD1. The CDR3 sequence is 16 residues long. J lost 4 bases, V lost 0 bases, and 5 bases had no gene match. Germline CDR1 reads SEHNR; CDR2 reads FQNEAQ (reference sequence). This chain's CDR3 is CASSLATGGRNQPQHF. The CDR3, as DNA: TGTGCCAGCAGCTTAGCCACAGGGGGGAGGAATCAGCCCCAGCATTTT.

J is TRBJ1-4 and V is TRBV19, with D perhaps TRBD1 (5 bases). V gave up 3 bases and J gave up 8 bases, with 13 bases separating them. Germline assignment: CDR1 LNHDA and CDR2 SQIVND (reference sequence). CDR3 size: 14 residues. The CDR3 coding sequence is TGTGCCAGTAGTATTGGGGACTTGGGGGAAAAACTGTTTTTT. This encodes CASSIGDLGEKLFF. Full variable domain (rest looked up from reference TRBV19 and TRBJ1-4): DGGITQSPKYLFRKEGQNVTLSCEQNLNHDAMYWYRQDPGQGLRLIYYSQIVNDFQKGDIAEGYSVSREKKESFPLTVTSAQKNPTAFYLCASSIGDLGEKLFFGSGTQLSVL.

V gene TRBV6-5 combines with J gene TRBJ2-2, with D maybe TRBD2 (6 bases). The length of the CDR3 is 14 residues. V dropped 8 bases and J dropped 4 bases, with 14 bases sitting between them. Germline lookup yields CDR1 MNHEY and CDR2 SVGAGI. The CDR3 coding sequence is TGTGCCAGCCGGGGAGGCGCGAGCACCGGGGAGCTGTTTTTT. The encoded protein is CASRGGASTGELFF.

V and J are TRBV28 and TRBJ2-3, with 10 bases aligning to TRBD2. Germline CDR1 reads MDHEN; CDR2 reads SYDVKM. The CDR3 has 15 amino acids. V trimming: 7 bases; J trimming: 3 bases; junction bases outside the gene matches: 7. The CDR3: CASNEAGGRTDTQYF. The CDR3 region has the DNA TGTGCCAGCAATGAAGCGGGGGGGCGGACAGATACGCAGTATTTT.

The chain joins TRBV5-1 to TRBJ2-5; TRBD2 aligns across 9 bases. Trimming took 3 bases from V and 1 from J; bases not matched to a gene: 7. Germline CDR1 and CDR2: SGHRS and YFSETQ. There are 16 residues in the CDR3. CDR3 region: CASSSGSGRPQETQYF. CDR3 sequence (DNA): TGCGCCAGCAGCTCCGGAAGCGGGAGGCCCCAAGAGACCCAGTACTTC.

The chain links TRBV19 to TRBJ2-1; 16 positions agree with TRBD2. Germline V lookup: CDR1 LNHDA, CDR2 SQIVND (reference sequence). J gave up 0 bases and V 6 bases, and 5 bases lay outside the gene matches. The CDR3 contains 18 residues. The CDR3 sequence is CASRKGLAGGSSYNEQFF. The CDR3 DNA is TGTGCCAGTAGGAAGGGACTAGCGGGAGGGAGCTCCTACAATGAGCAGTTCTTC.

In this sample, this clone turned up once. The junction and the germline gene differ at one end; a read error may be behind it. The V gene is TRBV7-9, the J gene TRBJ2-7, with a tentative D call TRBD1 (7 bases). Per germline, CDR1 SEHNR and CDR2 FQNEAQ (reference sequence). The CDR3 consists of 12 residues. In DNA, the CDR3 is TGTGCCAGCAGCTTTACGGGGGACAGCGCGCACTTC. It yields the protein CASSFTGDSAHF.

The genes are TRBV11-2 and TRBJ1-6, with no clear D. Germline V gene lookup returns CDR1 SGHAT and CDR2 FQNNGV. V was pared by 6 bases and J by 10 bases, with 10 bases between. The CDR3 extends over 12 amino acids. CDR3 loop: CASSSPGSPLHF. In nucleotides, the CDR3 is TGTGCCAGCAGTTCACCCGGGTCACCCCTCCACTTT.

The V and J genes are TRBV12-2 and TRBJ2-1; the table's D gene call, TRBD2, was not cross checked with the DNA. TRBV12-2 is tagged as a pseudogene. CDR3 length equals 17 residues. The CDR3 reads CASRLSKRGGVINEQFF. The CDR3 DNA reads TGTGCAAGTCGCTTATCAAAGCGGGGTGGGGTCATCAATGAGCAGTTCTTC.

This clone was recorded once. This rearrangement joins TRBV5-5 to TRBJ2-2, with D perhaps matching TRBD1 (5 bases). Germline CDR1 is SGHKS and CDR2 is YYEKEE (reference sequence). The CDR3 has 16 amino acids. Trimming pared 4 bases from V and 1 base from J, leaving 14 bases between. CDR3 amino acids: CASSGGITGNTGELFF. The CDR3 region has the DNA TGTGCCAGCAGCGGTGGGATCACAGGGAACACCGGGGAGCTGTTTTTT.

The gene calls are TRBV11-1 and TRBJ2-7; 11 bases are shared with TRBD2. The CDR3 totals 16 residues. The germline V gene encodes CDR1 SGHAT and CDR2 FQDESV (reference sequence). The V and J ends lost 2 bases and 4 bases, in that order; junction bases with no gene match: 7. The CDR3 sequence: CASSLPLAGVVYEQYF. CDR3 in DNA: TGTGCCAGCAGCTTACCACTAGCGGGAGTAGTGTACGAGCAGTACTTC.

The rearrangement joins TRBV6-5 to TRBJ2-1; 8 positions match TRBD2. Germline CDR1 MNHEY, CDR2 SVGAGI. Trimming removed 0 bases from V and 2 bases from J; junction bases left unmatched: 3. The CDR3 sequence is 16 residues long. The CDR3 spells CASSYSLGGAYNEQFF. CDR3 nucleotides: TGTGCCAGCAGTTACTCGCTCGGGGGGGCCTACAATGAGCAGTTCTTC.

This clone was found once. V is TRBV4-3 and J is TRBJ1-2; TRBD1 matches at 12 bases. V shed 1 base and J 2 bases; nucleotides not matched to a gene: 5. Per the germline V gene, CDR1 is LGHNA and CDR2 is YSLEER. The CDR3 sequence is 17 residues long. CDR3 sequence reads: CASSQAGTGGVNYGYTF. In DNA, the CDR3 is TGCGCCAGCAGCCAAGCCGGGACAGGGGGCGTCAACTATGGCTACACCTTC.